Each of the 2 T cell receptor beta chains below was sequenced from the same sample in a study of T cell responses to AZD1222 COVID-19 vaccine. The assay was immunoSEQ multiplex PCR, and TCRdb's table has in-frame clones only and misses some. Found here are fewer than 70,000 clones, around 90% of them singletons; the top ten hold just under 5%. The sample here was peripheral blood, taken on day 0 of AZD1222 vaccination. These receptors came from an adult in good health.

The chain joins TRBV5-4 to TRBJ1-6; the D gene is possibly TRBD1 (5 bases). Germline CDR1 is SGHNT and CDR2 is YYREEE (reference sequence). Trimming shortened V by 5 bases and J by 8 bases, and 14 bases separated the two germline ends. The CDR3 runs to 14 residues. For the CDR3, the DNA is TGTGCCAGCAGGTGGCAGGCGGGGGATTCACCCCTCCACTTT. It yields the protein CASRWQAGDSPLHF.

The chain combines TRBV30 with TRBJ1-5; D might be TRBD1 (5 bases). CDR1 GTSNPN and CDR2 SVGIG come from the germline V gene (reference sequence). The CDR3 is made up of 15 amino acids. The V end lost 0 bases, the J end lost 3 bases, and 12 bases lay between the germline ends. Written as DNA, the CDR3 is TGTGCCTGGAGTGTAGGGACCCCGGTCAATCAGCCCCAGCATTTT. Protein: CAWSVGTPVNQPQHF.